The clone carrying this T cell receptor (beta chain) has more than one count but fewer than ten. Its cognate antigen is unknown. This sample was taken from a study of T-cell reconstitution after alpha-beta-depleted transplantation in children. Findings and limits, study-wide: Alpha-beta T cells present about two months after transplant were reported to originate from several hundred expanded graft clones.

Trimming removed 4 bases at V and 4 bases at J, with 17 bases between. Germline V gives CDR1 SQVTM, CDR2 ANQGSEA. The CDR3 has 15 amino acids. Preparing the TCRbeta library involved the use of unique molecular identifiers. TCRdb used MiXCR to reprocess the PCR reads, holding one entry per CDR3 protein. The sample contains fewer than 500,000 distinct CDR3 sequences, about 40% of which appear only once. The chain couples TRBV29-1 to TRBJ1-5, with D perhaps TRBD1 (6 bases). This specimen consisted of PBMCs, obtained before TCRalphabeta/CD19-depleted stem cell transplant. This TCR was recovered from a girl aged 2-10 years with aplastic anemia, due to receive a stem cell transplant. The CDR3 spells CSVGWDSGANQPQHF. CDR3 DNA: TGCAGCGTTGGGTGGGATTCAGGGGCGAATCAGCCCCAGCATTTT.